This T cell receptor (beta chain) comes out of a study of blood T cell repertoires in COVID-19. Source study methods: For nucleated cells, counts were estimated from reference gene primer amplification. Using immunoSEQ multiplex PCR, the repertoire was profiled, and TCRdb retains in-frame clones only, with some absent. V and J calls and clone size are copied from that table; D and trimming were computed from the DNA. This sample carries roughly 200,000 clones, around 84% of them seen once, and the ten largest clones take approximately 6.1%. V gave up 6 bases and J gave up 6 bases; unmatched junction bases: 15. Germline V lookup: CDR1 SGHNT, CDR2 YENEEA. This CDR3 contains 16 residues.

Sample: peripheral blood. This clonotype was obtained from an elderly man with acute or convalescent COVID-19. J is TRBJ1-1 and V is TRBV11-3, with 8 bases that match TRBD1. The CDR3 bases are TGTGCCAGCAGTTCCGGGACAGGATACGTCCGCCCTGAAGCTTTCTTT. Protein sequence: CASSSGTGYVRPEAFF.